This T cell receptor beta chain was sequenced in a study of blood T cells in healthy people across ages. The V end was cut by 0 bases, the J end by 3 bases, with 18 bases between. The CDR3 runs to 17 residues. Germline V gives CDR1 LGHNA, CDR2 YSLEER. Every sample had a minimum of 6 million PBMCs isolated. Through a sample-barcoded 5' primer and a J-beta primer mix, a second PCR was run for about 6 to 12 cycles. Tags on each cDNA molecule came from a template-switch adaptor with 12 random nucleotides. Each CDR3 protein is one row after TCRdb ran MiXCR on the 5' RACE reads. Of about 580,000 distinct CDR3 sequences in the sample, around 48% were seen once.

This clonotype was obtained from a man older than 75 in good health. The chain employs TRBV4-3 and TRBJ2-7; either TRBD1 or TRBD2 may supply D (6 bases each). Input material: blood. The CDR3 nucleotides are TGCGCCAGCAGCCAAGATCGGTTAGGGGGGTTAAACTACGAGCAGTACTTC. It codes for CASSQDRLGGLNYEQYF.